The 5 T cell receptor beta chains in this list originate from one sample, sequenced in a study of T cell responses to AZD1222 COVID-19 vaccine. Profiling relied on immunoSEQ multiplex PCR, and the TCRdb table lists in-frame clones only, not all of them. In the table there are under 200,000 clones, more than 75% of which are singletons. Sequencing used peripheral blood, obtained on day 0 of AZD1222 vaccination. The receptors stem from an adult in good health.

This clone occurred once. The V gene is TRBV2, the J gene TRBJ2-1; 14 bases map to TRBD2. Per germline, CDR1 SNHLY and CDR2 FYNNEI. V dropped 4 bases and J dropped 5; count of bases not matched to a gene: 4. This CDR3 has 16 amino acids. Here the CDR3 reads CASSGGTSGGNNEQFF. As DNA, the CDR3 is TGTGCCAGCAGTGGTGGGACTAGCGGGGGAAACAATGAGCAGTTCTTC.

J is TRBJ2-1 and V is TRBV5-4; D gene ambiguous. The CDR3 is 15 residues long. Per germline, CDR1 SGHNT and CDR2 YYREEE (reference sequence). V shed 0 bases and J shed 8 bases, with 15 bases lying between them. The CDR3: CASSLGSHPSDEQFF. CDR3 DNA sequence: TGTGCCAGCAGCTTGGGTTCACACCCTAGTGATGAGCAGTTCTTC.

The V gene is TRBV29-1, the J gene TRBJ1-4, with 8 bases matching TRBD1. CDR1 is SQVTM and CDR2 is ANQGSEA in the germline V gene. CDR3 length: 13 residues. The V and J ends lost 7 bases and 7 bases, in that order; junction bases with no gene match: 8. The CDR3 loop reads CSASGTGSEKLFF. CDR3 coding DNA: TGCAGCGCCTCCGGGACAGGCAGTGAAAAACTGTTTTTT.

This clone was found once. The CDR3 protein is CASSLGQGVNYGYTF. Written as DNA, the CDR3 is TGTGCCAGCAGCTTGGGACAGGGGGTTAACTATGGCTACACCTTC. The V call is TRBV7-9, the J call TRBJ1-2, with TRBD1 matching over 11 bases. V trimming: 3 bases; J trimming: 1 base; junction bases outside the gene matches: 1. The CDR3 runs to 15 residues. CDR1 and CDR2 (germline): SEHNR, FQNEAQ (reference sequence).

The chain uses TRBV10-1 and TRBJ2-7; 11 nucleotides agree with TRBD2. The junction had 7 bases not matched to a gene; V was cut back by 0 bases and J by 3 bases. The V gene's germline CDR1 is WNHNN and CDR2 SYGVQD (reference sequence). The CDR3 length is 17 residues. The CDR3: CASSESTASGGNYEQYF. CDR3 nucleotide sequence: TGCGCCAGCAGTGAGTCGACGGCTAGCGGGGGGAACTACGAGCAGTACTTC.